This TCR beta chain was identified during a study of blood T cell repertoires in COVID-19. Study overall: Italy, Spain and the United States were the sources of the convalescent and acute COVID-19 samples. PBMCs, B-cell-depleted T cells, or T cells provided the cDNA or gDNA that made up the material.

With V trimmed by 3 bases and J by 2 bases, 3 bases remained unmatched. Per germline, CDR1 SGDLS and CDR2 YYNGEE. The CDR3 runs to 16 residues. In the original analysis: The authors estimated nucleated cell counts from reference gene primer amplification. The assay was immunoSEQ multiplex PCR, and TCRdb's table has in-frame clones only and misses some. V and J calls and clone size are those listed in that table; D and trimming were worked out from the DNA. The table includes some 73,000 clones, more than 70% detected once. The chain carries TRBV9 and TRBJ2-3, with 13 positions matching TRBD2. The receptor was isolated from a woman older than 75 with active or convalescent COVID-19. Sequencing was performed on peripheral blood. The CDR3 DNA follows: TGTGCCAGCAGCGAAACTAGCGGGGGGGACACAGATACGCAGTATTTT. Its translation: CASSETSGGDTDTQYF.